The 11 T cell receptor beta chains reported below all come from one sample, sequenced in a study of cytotoxic CD8 clonotypes in ibrutinib-treated CLL. Sequencing used immunoSEQ multiplex PCR; TCRdb keeps in-frame clones, though not all of them. The data contain some 160,000 clones, more than 65% of them seen just once; the ten biggest clones take up roughly 2%. The sequenced sample was PBMCs, obtained after 12 months of ibrutinib treatment. Receptor source: a human donor with chronic lymphocytic leukemia.

This clone has a count of ten or more. This CDR3 is CASSIMTGDEQFF. The CDR3 DNA is TGTGCCAGTAGTATAATGACAGGGGATGAGCAGTTCTTC. The V call is TRBV19, the J call TRBJ2-1, with TRBD1 identical over 8 bases. Germline CDR1 reads LNHDA; CDR2 reads SQIVND (reference sequence). The CDR3 runs to 13 residues. V trimming: 2 bases; J trimming: 8 bases; junction bases outside the gene matches: 2.

The chain links TRBV7-6 to TRBJ1-5; TRBD1 matches 7 bases. The germline V gene has CDR1 SGHVS and CDR2 FNYEAQ. This CDR3 is 17 amino acids long. With V trimmed by 1 base and J by 5 bases, 11 bases remained unmatched. The CDR3 loop is CASSLVQRQGLDQPQHF. The CDR3 bases are TGTGCCAGCAGCTTAGTCCAGCGACAGGGTCTTGATCAGCCCCAGCATTTT.

The CDR3 protein is CASFLTSGGGNEQFF. The DNA for the CDR3 is TGTGCCAGCTTCCTGACTAGCGGGGGGGGCAATGAGCAGTTCTTC. The chain has TRBV18 and TRBJ2-1; the match to TRBD2 covers 14 bases. CDR3 length: 15 residues. Germline CDR1 is KGHSH and CDR2 is LQKENI. V trimming: 7 bases; J trimming: 6 bases; junction bases outside the gene matches: 5.

The chain is built from TRBV5-8 and TRBJ2-3; 7 bases are a match to TRBD2. The CDR3 consists of 16 residues. Trimming at V came to 0 bases and at J to 2 bases, leaving 6 bases not matched to a gene. Per the germline V gene, CDR1 is SGHTS and CDR2 is YDEGEE. This CDR3 reads CASSLDWGGFTDTQYF. As DNA, the CDR3 is TGTGCCAGCAGCTTGGATTGGGGGGGTTTCACAGATACGCAGTATTTT.

In its sample, this clone was seen a few times. This chain connects TRBV7-9 to TRBJ1-1, with no clear D. This CDR3 contains 15 residues. The germline V gene has CDR1 SEHNR and CDR2 FQNEAQ (reference sequence). V was clipped by 4 bases and J by 0 bases, with 12 bases between them. This chain's CDR3 is CASSSRSVVNTEAFF. DNA of the CDR3: TGTGCCAGCAGCTCGCGGTCCGTGGTGAACACTGAAGCTTTCTTT.

V and J are TRBV10-1 and TRBJ2-7; 13 nucleotides match TRBD2. The CDR3 has 15 amino acids. The V gene end was trimmed by 2 bases and the J gene end by 2 bases; junction bases not matched to a gene: 0. Germline CDR1 and CDR2: WNHNN and SYGVQD (reference sequence). CDR3 DNA: TGCGCCAGCAGTGAGACTAGCGGGAGGGCCTACGAGCAGTACTTC. As protein: CASSETSGRAYEQYF.

The chain employs TRBV7-2 and TRBJ2-7; D unclear. Germline V gene lookup returns CDR1 SGHTA and CDR2 FQGNSA. Trimming left V 8 bases short and J 6 bases short, with 11 bases between. CDR3 length: 11 residues. The CDR3 DNA is TGTGCCAGCGTAGCAAACCTCGAGCAGTACTTC. Translated, it gives CASVANLEQYF.

The V gene is TRBV7-2, the J gene TRBJ1-4, with 11 positions matching TRBD1. Germline assignment: CDR1 SGHTA and CDR2 FQGNSA. J was trimmed by 7 bases and V by 5 bases; bases with no gene match: 9. The CDR3 covers 16 residues. This chain's CDR3 is CASSRRTGGASEKLFF. CDR3 coding DNA: TGTGCCAGCAGCCGTAGGACAGGGGGCGCGAGTGAAAAACTGTTTTTT.

The genes are TRBV7-3 and TRBJ2-3, with no clear D. Germline V CDR1 and CDR2: SGHTA, FQGTGA. V lost 2 bases, J lost 2 bases, and 17 bases lay in between. The length of the CDR3 is 17 residues. CDR3 sequence reads: CASSLLEFGRYTDTQYF. CDR3 coding DNA: TGTGCCAGCAGCTTACTCGAGTTTGGACGGTACACAGATACGCAGTATTTT.

This clone was recorded once. The chain combines TRBV4-3 with TRBJ2-1; 11 bases are a match to TRBD2. The CDR3 contains 18 residues. V was pared by 1 base and J by 7 bases, with 12 bases of the junction left unmatched. Germline loops: CDR1 LGHNA, CDR2 YSLEER. The CDR3 nucleotides read TGCGCCAGCAGCCAAGGCATAGCGGGGGGGCAAATGGGTAATGAGCAGTTCTTC. It specifies CASSQGIAGGQMGNEQFF.

This clone was counted a single time. V gene TRBV10-1 combines with J gene TRBJ1-5, with D unclear. Germline V gene lookup returns CDR1 WNHNN and CDR2 SYGVQD (reference sequence). Between the trimmed V and J ends, which lost 4 bases and 2 bases, there was a span of 12 bases. The CDR3 loop spans 15 amino acids. CDR3 loop: CASSGTYEGNQPQHF. The CDR3 DNA is TGCGCCAGCAGTGGGACCTACGAAGGCAATCAGCCCCAGCATTTT.